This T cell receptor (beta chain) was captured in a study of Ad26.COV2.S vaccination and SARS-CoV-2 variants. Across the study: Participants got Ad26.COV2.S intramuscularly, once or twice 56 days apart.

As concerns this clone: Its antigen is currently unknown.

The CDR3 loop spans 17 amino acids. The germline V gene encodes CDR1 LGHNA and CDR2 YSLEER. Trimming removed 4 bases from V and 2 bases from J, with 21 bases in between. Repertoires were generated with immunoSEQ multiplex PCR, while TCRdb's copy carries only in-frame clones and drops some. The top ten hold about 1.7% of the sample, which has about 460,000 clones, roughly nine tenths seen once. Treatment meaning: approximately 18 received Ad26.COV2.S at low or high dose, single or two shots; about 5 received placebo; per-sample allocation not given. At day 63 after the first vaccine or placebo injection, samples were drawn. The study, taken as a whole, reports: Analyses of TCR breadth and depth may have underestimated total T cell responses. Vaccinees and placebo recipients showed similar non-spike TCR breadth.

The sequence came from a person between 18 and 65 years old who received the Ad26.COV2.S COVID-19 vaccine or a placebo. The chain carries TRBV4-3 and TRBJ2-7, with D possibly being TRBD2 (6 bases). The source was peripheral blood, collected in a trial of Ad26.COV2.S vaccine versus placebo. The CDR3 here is CASSLRWREGFPYEQYF. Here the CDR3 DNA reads TGCGCCAGCAGCCTTAGGTGGAGGGAAGGTTTCCCCTACGAGCAGTACTTC.